This is a list of T cell receptor beta chains from one sample in a study of T cell clonotyping in hematopoietic cell transplantation. Sequenced by immunoSEQ multiplex PCR; TCRdb stores in-frame clones only, minus some. The sample has around 6,000 clones, 95% to 98% seen once. The sequencing used peripheral blood mononuclear cells, collected before stem cell transplant. The receptors shown here come from a man in his 70s with acute myeloid leukemia. Some clones in this sample may be carry-over from other donors' samples. Both conserved end residues are part of each CDR3. The D gene is left open where the match is weak. The size field is filled for only some rows; it gives once, few, many or a size class.

clone_size: NA; d_call: NA; j_call: TRBJ1-2; v_call: TRBV14; cdr3_nt: TGTGCCAGCAGCCAGACCCGGGGATCTGGCTACACCTTC; cdr3_aa: CASSQTRGSGYTF
clone_size: NA; d_call: TRBD1; j_call: TRBJ1-1; v_call: TRBV29-1; cdr3_nt: TGCAGCGTTGGGGAACAGGGGGCTGGGGCTTTCTTT; cdr3_aa: CSVGEQGAGAFF
clone_size: once; d_call: TRBD1; j_call: TRBJ1-3; v_call: TRBV29-1; cdr3_nt: TGCAGCGTTACCAGGACAGGGAGGGGAAACACCATATATTTT; cdr3_aa: CSVTRTGRGNTIYF
clone_size: once; d_call: NA; j_call: TRBJ2-1; v_call: TRBV6-5; cdr3_nt: TGTGCCAGCAGTTACTCGGGTCCGAGGAATGAGCAGTTCTTC; cdr3_aa: CASSYSGPRNEQFF
clone_size: NA; d_call: TRBD1; j_call: TRBJ2-2; v_call: TRBV11-1; cdr3_nt: TGTGCCAGCAGCTTAGGCGGACAGGGGGCGAAAGGGGAGCTGTTTTTT; cdr3_aa: CASSLGGQGAKGELFF
clone_size: NA; d_call: NA; j_call: TRBJ1-4; v_call: TRBV19; cdr3_nt: TGTGCCAGTACCGGCGTAGGTGAAAAACTGTTTTTT; cdr3_aa: CASTGVGEKLFF
clone_size: NA; d_call: NA; j_call: TRBJ2-7; v_call: TRBV30; cdr3_nt: TGTGCCTGGAGTGTACGAAACGAGCAGTACTTC; cdr3_aa: CAWSVRNEQYF
clone_size: NA; d_call: NA; j_call: TRBJ2-5; v_call: TRBV29-1; cdr3_nt: TGCAGCGTTGAACCGACAGGAGGAGAGACCCAGTACTTC; cdr3_aa: CSVEPTGGETQYF
clone_size: once; d_call: TRBD1; j_call: TRBJ2-3; v_call: TRBV29-1; cdr3_nt: TGCAGCGTCGCGGGACAGGGGGGCACAGATACGCAGTATTTT; cdr3_aa: CSVAGQGGTDTQYF
clone_size: NA; d_call: TRBD1; j_call: TRBJ1-4; v_call: TRBV10-3; cdr3_nt: TGTGCCATCAGTGAAGACAGGGGAACTGAAAAACTGTTTTTT; cdr3_aa: CAISEDRGTEKLFF
clone_size: NA; d_call: TRBD1; j_call: TRBJ1-3; v_call: TRBV5-4; cdr3_nt: TGTGCCAGCAGCTCCGACCCGCAGGGGGCATTATCTGGAAACACCATATATTTT; cdr3_aa: CASSSDPQGALSGNTIYF
clone_size: NA; d_call: NA; j_call: TRBJ2-7; v_call: TRBV11-3; cdr3_nt: TGTGCCAGCAGCTCCCGCAGGGGCCGTTATCCCTACGAGCAGTACTTC; cdr3_aa: CASSSRRGRYPYEQYF
clone_size: NA; d_call: TRBD2; j_call: TRBJ2-7; v_call: TRBV30; cdr3_nt: TGTGCCTGTCAACGACGGGGAGGGGTATACGAGCAGTACTTC; cdr3_aa: CACQRRGGVYEQYF
clone_size: NA; d_call: NA; j_call: TRBJ2-2; v_call: TRBV7-9; cdr3_nt: TGTGCCAGCAGCTCGACAGGGAGGCACACCGGGGAGCTGTTTTTT; cdr3_aa: CASSSTGRHTGELFF
clone_size: NA; d_call: NA; j_call: TRBJ1-2; v_call: TRBV6-5; cdr3_nt: TGTGCCAGCAGTCCCGGCAGTGGCTATGGCTACACCTTC; cdr3_aa: CASSPGSGYGYTF
clone_size: NA; d_call: NA; j_call: TRBJ2-7; v_call: TRBV25-1; cdr3_nt: TGTGCCAGCAGTGTCAACTCCTACGAGCAGTACTTC; cdr3_aa: CASSVNSYEQYF
clone_size: NA; d_call: NA; j_call: TRBJ1-5; v_call: TRBV6-1; cdr3_nt: TGTGCCAGCAGTGAATGGAGGGCCGCGGAAAACAGGGCCCAGCATTTT; cdr3_aa: CASSEWRAAENRAQHF
clone_size: NA; d_call: NA; j_call: TRBJ1-2; v_call: TRBV28; cdr3_nt: TGTGCCAGCAGTTTAATGTCTCGTGGCTACACCTTC; cdr3_aa: CASSLMSRGYTF
clone_size: NA; d_call: TRBD2; j_call: TRBJ2-1; v_call: TRBV5-1; cdr3_nt: TGCGCCAGCAGCCCGATGGGTAGCGGGGGCAATTACAATGAGCAGTTCTTC; cdr3_aa: CASSPMGSGGNYNEQFF
clone_size: NA; d_call: NA; j_call: TRBJ2-7; v_call: TRBV7-8; cdr3_nt: TGTGCCAGCAGCTCCCGGGACGGCGGCTACGAGCAGTACTTC; cdr3_aa: CASSSRDGGYEQYF
clone_size: NA; d_call: NA; j_call: TRBJ1-5; v_call: TRBV19; cdr3_nt: TGTGCCAGTACCCCGGGAGGGAGCCTAGGAATGCAGCCCCAGCATTTT; cdr3_aa: CASTPGGSLGMQPQHF
clone_size: NA; d_call: NA; j_call: TRBJ1-2; v_call: TRBV7-8; cdr3_nt: TGTGCCAGCAGCTTAGAGGCAGTCACCTATGGCTACACCTTC; cdr3_aa: CASSLEAVTYGYTF
clone_size: NA; d_call: NA; j_call: TRBJ2-7; v_call: TRBV6-5; cdr3_nt: TGTGCCAGCACCTTAGGACGGGATAAAAGCGAGCAGTACTTC; cdr3_aa: CASTLGRDKSEQYF
clone_size: NA; d_call: NA; j_call: TRBJ2-7; v_call: TRBV5-4; cdr3_nt: TGTGCCAGCAGCTTGGGGCCTGCCGGTCAATTCTACGAGCAGTACTTC; cdr3_aa: CASSLGPAGQFYEQYF
clone_size: NA; d_call: TRBD1; j_call: TRBJ1-3; v_call: TRBV30; cdr3_nt: TGTGCCTGGAAGGGACAGGGGGCTTTCGGCTCTGGAAACACCATATATTTT; cdr3_aa: CAWKGQGAFGSGNTIYF
clone_size: NA; d_call: NA; j_call: TRBJ1-2; v_call: TRBV19; cdr3_nt: TGTGCCAGTAGTATCCCCGGGGGGGTAACTAACTATGGCTACACCTTC; cdr3_aa: CASSIPGGVTNYGYTF
clone_size: NA; d_call: TRBD1; j_call: TRBJ2-1; v_call: TRBV6-5; cdr3_nt: TGTGCCAGCAGTCGTGGGACAGGGATCCACAATGAGCAGTTCTTC; cdr3_aa: CASSRGTGIHNEQFF
clone_size: NA; d_call: TRBD1; j_call: TRBJ1-2; v_call: TRBV19; cdr3_nt: TGTGCCAGTAGTATATCTCAGGGGGAAAACTATGGCTACACCTTC; cdr3_aa: CASSISQGENYGYTF
clone_size: NA; d_call: TRBD1; j_call: TRBJ1-2; v_call: TRBV9; cdr3_nt: TGTGCCAGCAGCCCCCGACAGGGATGGCCTCTTGATGGCTACACCTTC; cdr3_aa: CASSPRQGWPLDGYTF
clone_size: NA; d_call: NA; j_call: TRBJ2-7; v_call: TRBV29-1; cdr3_nt: TGCAGCGTTGAGGAGGATCGGCAGTACTTC; cdr3_aa: CSVEEDRQYF
clone_size: NA; d_call: NA; j_call: TRBJ1-3; v_call: TRBV7-6; cdr3_nt: TGTGCCAGCAGGCAGGGGCCCCCTAGCTCTGGAAACACCATATATTTT; cdr3_aa: CASRQGPPSSGNTIYF
clone_size: NA; d_call: TRBD1; j_call: TRBJ1-1; v_call: TRBV11-2; cdr3_nt: TGTGCCAGCAGCGGGACAGTTGAAGCTTTCTTT; cdr3_aa: CASSGTVEAFF
clone_size: NA; d_call: TRBD1; j_call: TRBJ2-7; v_call: TRBV19; cdr3_nt: TGTGCCAGTAGTATTCGTTCAGGGGGCCTCTACGAGCAGTACTTC; cdr3_aa: CASSIRSGGLYEQYF
clone_size: NA; d_call: NA; j_call: TRBJ1-1; v_call: TRBV5-6; cdr3_nt: TGTGCCAGCAGCTTGCGGGTTGGGATGAACACTGAAGCTTTCTTT; cdr3_aa: CASSLRVGMNTEAFF